This TCR beta chain derives from a study of response to subunit inactivated influenza vaccine. Findings of the study overall: With each seasonal influenza vaccination, the authors suggested, few new T cells are recruited.

Each CDR3 protein gets one entry after TCRdb re-called the RT-PCR reads with MiXCR. In the table there are about 500,000 distinct CDR3 sequences, 16% of which are singletons. The CDR3 totals 16 residues. J was trimmed by 7 bases and V by 5 bases; bases with no gene match: 9. Concerning this clonotype: Its antigen is not identified.

This chain joins TRBV12-3 or TRBV12-4 and TRBJ2-3; 13 bases line up with TRBD2. The sample was CD4+ T cells sorted from PBMCs, taken roughly 24 months after vaccination. The TCR sequence derives from a man between 50 and 75 years old who received an inactivated influenza vaccine. CDR3 DNA sequence: TGTGCCAGCAGTCCCGGACTAGCGGGAGCATTTAATACGCAGTATTTT. Its translation: CASSPGLAGAFNTQYF.